A single sample is the source of the 15 T cell receptor beta chains below, sequenced in a study of CD8 T cells in Susac syndrome. An input of roughly 0.45 to 1 ug of RNA was subjected to reverse transcription using random hexamers. From the immunoSEQ multiplex PCR reads, TCRdb called clonotypes with MiXCR, one entry per CDR3 protein. The table includes 110,000 to 150,000 distinct CDR3 sequences, approximately 94% detected once. Material: CD4+ T cells from PBMCs. All receptors derive from a human donor with Susac syndrome.

The chain joins TRBV7-2 to TRBJ2-7; D not certain. Looked up from germline, CDR1 is SGHTA and CDR2 is FQGNSA. The CDR3 loop spans 14 amino acids. V was pared by 5 bases and J by 2 bases, with 13 bases between. Here the CDR3 DNA reads TGTGCCAGCAGCCCAACGGGCGGAGCCTACGAGCAGTACTTC. Translation: CASSPTGGAYEQYF.

The chain employs TRBV5-1 and TRBJ2-6; D gene uncertain. V shed 4 bases and J shed 2 bases, with 7 bases lying between them. The CDR3 is made up of 14 amino acids. The germline CDR1 and CDR2 sequences are SGHRS and YFSETQ. The CDR3 region is CASSQNTGANVLTF. The CDR3 region has the DNA TGCGCCAGCAGCCAGAACACTGGGGCCAACGTCCTGACTTTC. The full variable domain, its missing parts supplied by reference TRBV5-1 and TRBJ2-6, is KAGVTQTPRYLIKTRGQQVTLSCSPISGHRSVSWYQQTPGQGLQFLFEYFSETQRNKGNFPGRFSGRQFSNSRSEMNVSTLELGDSALYLCASSQNTGANVLTFGAGSRLTVL.

V usage is TRBV27 and J usage is TRBJ2-3; D call uncertain. With 2 bases removed from V and 0 bases from J, the gap between germline ends came to 12 bases. This CDR3 has 16 residues. The germline gives CDR1 MNHEY, CDR2 SMNVEV (reference sequence). The DNA of the CDR3 is TGTGCCAGCAGTTTAAGTTCCGGGCGTAGCACAGATACGCAGTATTTT. Its protein product is CASSLSSGRSTDTQYF.

The chain links TRBV2 to TRBJ1-5; D might be TRBD1 (5 bases). The CDR3 has 15 residues. V lost 1 base to trimming and J lost 7 bases, with 14 bases between them. Germline values: CDR1 SNHLY, CDR2 FYNNEI. The CDR3 loop is CASSEGPGWGQPQHF. As DNA, the CDR3 is TGTGCCAGCAGTGAAGGCCCAGGGTGGGGCCAGCCCCAGCATTTT.

V is TRBV18 and J is TRBJ1-1; D perhaps matches TRBD1 (5 bases). Trimming stripped 0 bases from V and 1 base from J, with 6 bases between. CDR3 length: 14 residues. CDR1 and CDR2 from the germline V gene are KGHSH and LQKENI. The CDR3 coding sequence is TGTGCCAGCTCACCACCGGGGGGGAACACTGAAGCTTTCTTT. Residues: CASSPPGGNTEAFF. Full variable domain (rest looked up from reference TRBV18 and TRBJ1-1): NAGVMQNPRHLVRRRGQEARLRCSPMKGHSHVYWYRQLPEEGLKFMVYLQKENIIDESGMPKERFSAEFPKEGPSILRIQQVVRGDSAAYFCASSPPGGNTEAFFGQGTRLTVV.

The chain employs TRBV28 and TRBJ2-7; TRBD2 is a possible D gene (6 bases). V was trimmed by 3 bases and J by 1 base, leaving 13 bases between them. The germline V gene encodes CDR1 MDHEN and CDR2 SYDVKM. The CDR3 covers 15 residues. This chain's CDR3 is CASSFPGGGSYEQYF. DNA of the CDR3: TGTGCCAGCAGTTTCCCCGGGGGTGGGTCCTACGAGCAGTACTTC.

This clonotype was recorded once. This chain joins TRBV29-1 and TRBJ2-3; unclear D gene. Deletions cut 7 bases from V and 4 bases from J, with 18 bases between. This CDR3 contains 14 residues. Germline V gene lookup returns CDR1 SQVTM and CDR2 ANQGSEA. CDR3 coding DNA: TGCAGCGGTGGCCCCGAAGGTTGGGCAGATACGCAGTATTTT. Protein sequence: CSGGPEGWADTQYF.

The CDR3 here is CASTGVRNQPQHF. In DNA, the CDR3 is TGTGCCAGCACGGGGGTGCGCAATCAGCCCCAGCATTTT. V is TRBV28 and J is TRBJ1-5; maybe TRBD1 (5 bases). The CDR3 spans 13 residues. Germline V gene data show CDR1 as MDHEN and CDR2 as SYDVKM. The ends were cut back, 7 bases at V and 2 bases at J, with 9 bases in the middle.

The chain uses TRBV29-1 and TRBJ2-5; D is unclear. Trimming took off 6 bases at V and 2 bases at J, with 16 bases between the two ends. Germline V gives CDR1 SQVTM, CDR2 ANQGSEA. The CDR3 contains 14 residues. CDR3 bases: TGCAGCGTCACCCGCACGGCAGCACAAGAGACCCAGTACTTC. This sequence encodes CSVTRTAAQETQYF.

This CDR3 reads CSARSPSYGYTF. The CDR3 coding sequence is TGCAGTGCTAGGTCACCCTCCTATGGCTACACCTTC. This rearrangement joins TRBV20-1 to TRBJ1-2; no clear D. V was shortened by 3 bases and J by 4 bases, with 9 bases between the two germline ends. The germline V gene encodes CDR1 DFQATT and CDR2 SNEGSKA (reference sequence). The CDR3 loop spans 12 amino acids.

The chain recombines TRBV5-1 with TRBJ2-3, with 11 bases aligning to TRBD1. CDR1 is SGHRS and CDR2 is YFSETQ in the germline V gene. The CDR3 runs 17 residues. Trimming cost V 4 bases and J 0 bases; bases outside gene matches: 7. CDR3 DNA sequence: TGCGCCAGCAGCCCGGGACAGGGGGTCCTAAGCACAGATACGCAGTATTTT. Residues: CASSPGQGVLSTDTQYF.

The CDR3: CASSLAAAPYEQYF. CDR3 in DNA: TGTGCCAGCAGCTTAGCGGCGGCTCCTTACGAGCAGTACTTC. J is TRBJ2-7 and V is TRBV11-2; D is unclear. The CDR3 length is 14 residues. Between the trimmed V and J ends, which lost 1 base and 4 bases, there was a span of 11 bases. The germline V gene has CDR1 SGHAT and CDR2 FQNNGV.

This sequence joins TRBV4-1 and TRBJ2-3; 15 nucleotides match TRBD2. CDR3 length: 18 amino acids. Germline loops: CDR1 MGHRA, CDR2 YSYEKL. The V segment lost 4 bases and the J segment 1 base; nucleotides outside the gene matches: 6. The DNA of the CDR3 is TGCGCCAGCAGCCGATCGGGACTAGCGGGAGGAGGCACAGATACGCAGTATTTT. It codes for CASSRSGLAGGGTDTQYF.

This chain joins TRBV29-1 and TRBJ2-5; D not certain. CDR1 SQVTM and CDR2 ANQGSEA come from the germline V gene. V was pared by 4 bases and J by 7 bases, with 13 bases between. This CDR3 spans 12 amino acids. Written as DNA, the CDR3 is TGCAGCGTTGTGAGGCCATCGGGGACCCAGTACTTC. This sequence encodes CSVVRPSGTQYF.

The chain recombines TRBV9 with TRBJ1-4; 10 bases fit TRBD1. CDR1 is SGDLS, CDR2 YYNGEE, per germline. The CDR3 has 15 amino acids. J gave up 7 bases and V 4 bases, and 7 bases lay outside the gene matches. The CDR3 protein is CASSSDRGRGEKLFF. CDR3 coding DNA: TGTGCCAGCAGCAGTGACAGGGGGCGAGGTGAAAAACTGTTTTTT.